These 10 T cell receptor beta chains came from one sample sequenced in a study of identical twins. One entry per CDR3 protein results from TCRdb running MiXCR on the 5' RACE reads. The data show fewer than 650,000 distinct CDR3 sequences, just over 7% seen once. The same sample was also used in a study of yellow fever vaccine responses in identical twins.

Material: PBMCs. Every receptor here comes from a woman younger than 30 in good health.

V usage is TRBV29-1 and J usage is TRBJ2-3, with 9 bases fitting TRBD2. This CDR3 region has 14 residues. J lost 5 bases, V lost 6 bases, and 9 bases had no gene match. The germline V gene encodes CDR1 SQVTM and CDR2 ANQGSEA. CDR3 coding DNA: TGCAGCGTGGAGTTAGCGGGAGAGGGAGATACGCAGTATTTT. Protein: CSVELAGEGDTQYF.

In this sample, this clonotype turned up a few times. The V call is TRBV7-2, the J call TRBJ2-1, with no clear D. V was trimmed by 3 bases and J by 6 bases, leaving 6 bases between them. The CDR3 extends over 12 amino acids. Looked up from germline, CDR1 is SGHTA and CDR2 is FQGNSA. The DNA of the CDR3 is TGTGCCAGCAGCTTTGGGTCCAATGAGCAGTTCTTC. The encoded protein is CASSFGSNEQFF.

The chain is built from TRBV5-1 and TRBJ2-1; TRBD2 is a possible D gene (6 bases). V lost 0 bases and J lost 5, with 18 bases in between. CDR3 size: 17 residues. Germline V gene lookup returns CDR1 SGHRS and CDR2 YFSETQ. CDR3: CASSLGRSLAFHNEQFF. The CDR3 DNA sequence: TGCGCCAGCAGCTTGGGCCGATCCCTAGCGTTCCACAATGAGCAGTTCTTC.

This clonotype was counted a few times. CDR3 protein: CSAPELAVNEQFF. The CDR3 DNA follows: TGCAGTGCCCCGGAACTAGCGGTAAATGAGCAGTTCTTC. J is TRBJ2-1 and V is TRBV20-1; TRBD2 aligns across 8 bases. The V segment lost 6 bases and the J segment 7 bases; nucleotides outside the gene matches: 8. CDR3 length: 13 residues. Germline CDR1 reads DFQATT; CDR2 reads SNEGSKA (reference sequence).

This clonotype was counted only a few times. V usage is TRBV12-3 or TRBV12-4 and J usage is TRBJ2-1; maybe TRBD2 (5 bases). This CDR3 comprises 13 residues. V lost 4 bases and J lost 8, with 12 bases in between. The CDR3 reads CASSSGLLDEQFF. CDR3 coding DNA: TGTGCCAGCAGTTCAGGACTGCTGGATGAGCAGTTCTTC.

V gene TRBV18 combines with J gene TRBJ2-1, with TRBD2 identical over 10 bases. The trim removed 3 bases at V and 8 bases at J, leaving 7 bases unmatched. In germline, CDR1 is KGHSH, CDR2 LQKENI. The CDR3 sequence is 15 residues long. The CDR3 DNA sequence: TGTGCCAGCTCACCTCCTAGCGGGAGACGGGATGAGCAGTTCTTC. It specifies CASSPPSGRRDEQFF.

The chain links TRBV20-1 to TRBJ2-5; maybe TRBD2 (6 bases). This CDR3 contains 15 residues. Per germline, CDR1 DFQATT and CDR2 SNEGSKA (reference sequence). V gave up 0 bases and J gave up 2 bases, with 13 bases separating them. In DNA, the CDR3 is TGCAGTGCTAGAGATGTCGGGGGACCACAAGAGACCCAGTACTTC. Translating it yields CSARDVGGPQETQYF.

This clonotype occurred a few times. CDR3 DNA: TGTGCCACCTCCGGGACAGGGGACTCCACTTTCCAAGAGACCCAGTACTTC. Translating gives CATSGTGDSTFQETQYF. The chain employs TRBV10-3 and TRBJ2-5, with TRBD1 matching 10 bases. J gave up 1 base and V 10 bases, and 15 bases lay outside the gene matches. The CDR3 has 17 amino acids. The germline V gene has CDR1 ENHRY and CDR2 SYGVKD.

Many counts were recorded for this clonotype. In DNA form, the CDR3 reads TGTGCCAGCAGTCCCTCGGGACTAGCGGGATACAATGAGCAGTTCTTC. It codes for CASSPSGLAGYNEQFF. The genes are TRBV28 and TRBJ2-1; 13 positions agree with TRBD2. Germline V CDR1 and CDR2: MDHEN, SYDVKM. This CDR3 has 16 amino acids. Trimming cost V 5 bases and J 4 bases; bases outside gene matches: 5.

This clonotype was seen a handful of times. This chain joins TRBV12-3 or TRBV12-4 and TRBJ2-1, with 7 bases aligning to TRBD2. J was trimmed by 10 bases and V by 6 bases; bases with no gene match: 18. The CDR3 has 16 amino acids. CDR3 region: CASSPGSGRAGSEQFF. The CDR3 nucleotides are TGTGCCAGCAGCCCCGGGTCGGGGAGGGCCGGTAGCGAGCAGTTCTTC.